These T cell receptor beta chains were read from a single sample in a study of regulatory T cells in long-lasting Graves disease. TCRdb passed the multiplex PCR reads through MiXCR, listing each CDR3 protein once. The profile shows under 500,000 distinct CDR3 sequences, less than 25% of them singletons. The sequences come from peripheral blood mononuclear cells (PBMCs), collected when the disease was refractory, from a patient treated with antithyroid drugs. The receptors shown here come from a female donor with Graves disease. The CDR3 runs from the conserved cysteine through the conserved F or W. D genes are given only for firm matches. The size of a clone is reported for some rows only, either as once, few or many, or as a class for expanded clones.

v_call	j_call	clone_size	d_call	cdr3_aa	cdr3_nt
TRBV10-3	TRBJ1-1	many	TRBD1	CAISPGQGEGNTEAFF	TGTGCCATCAGTCCGGGACAGGGGGAAGGGAACACTGAAGCTTTCTTT
TRBV20-1	TRBJ2-2	-	TRBD1	CSARELDRGGAGEPFF	TGCAGTGCTAGAGAACTGGACAGGGGTGGGGCCGGGGAGCCGTTTTTT
TRBV28	TRBJ2-7	many	TRBD2	CASSPGGPSYEQYF	TGTGCCAGCAGTCCGGGGGGGCCTTCCTACGAGCAGTACTTC
TRBV6-2/TRBV6-3	TRBJ2-7	-	-	CASNYDRQSIQNNYEQYF	TGTGCCAGCAATTATGATCGACAGTCCATCCAAAATAACTACGAGCAGTACTTC
TRBV6-1	TRBJ1-5	-	-	CASSTQEPQHF	TGTGCCAGCAGCACCCAGGAGCCCCAGCATTTT
TRBV3-1	TRBJ1-1	many	-	CASSHLTEAFF	TGTGCCAGCAGTCACTTGACTGAAGCTTTCTTT
TRBV2	TRBJ2-6	few	TRBD2	CASSGTSGSFSGANVLTF	TGTGCCAGCAGTGGGACTAGCGGGAGTTTTTCTGGGGCCAACGTCCTGACTTTC
TRBV20-1	TRBJ2-4	-	-	CSARINVQYF	TGCAGTGCTAGGATAAACGTTCAGTACTTC
TRBV10-3	TRBJ2-7	few	TRBD1	CAISPGQAYEQYF	TGTGCCATCAGCCCCGGACAGGCCTACGAGCAGTACTTC
TRBV10-3	TRBJ1-1	few	-	CAISESRWQKGNTEAFF	TGTGCCATCAGTGAGTCGAGGTGGCAGAAAGGGAACACTGAAGCTTTCTTT
TRBV15	TRBJ1-1	-	-	CATSRLRQMANTEAFF	TGTGCCACCAGCAGACTGAGACAGATGGCGAACACTGAAGCTTTCTTT
TRBV12-3/TRBV12-4	TRBJ2-5	many	TRBD1	CASSPRAGGQETQYF	TGTGCCAGCAGTCCGCGGGCAGGGGGCCAAGAGACCCAGTACTTC
TRBV28	TRBJ1-1	many	-	CASSLGQTNTEAFF	TGTGCCAGCAGCTTAGGGCAGACGAACACTGAAGCTTTCTTT
TRBV7-9	TRBJ2-1	-	-	CASKSSGRNEQFF	TGTGCCAGCAAGTCGAGTGGTAGAAATGAGCAGTTCTTC
TRBV29-1	TRBJ2-7	few	-	CSVQGDLYEQYF	TGCAGCGTACAGGGCGATCTCTACGAGCAGTACTTC
TRBV20-1	TRBJ2-1	-	-	CSAYYNEQFF	TGCAGTGCTTACTACAATGAGCAGTTCTTC
TRBV9	TRBJ1-2	-	-	CASSADSSNYGYTF	TGTGCCAGCAGCGCAGACAGTTCTAACTATGGCTACACCTTC
TRBV20-1	TRBJ2-4	few	-	CSAQIKGLAKNIQYF	TGCAGTGCCCAAATTAAGGGATTAGCCAAAAACATTCAGTACTTC
TRBV7-2	TRBJ1-1	many	-	CASSLRVGAEAFF	TGTGCCAGCAGCCTGAGAGTTGGGGCTGAAGCTTTCTTT
TRBV6-2/TRBV6-3	TRBJ1-2	many	-	CASSYEGNGYTF	TGTGCCAGCAGTTACGAAGGGAACGGCTACACCTTC
TRBV7-9	TRBJ1-5	once	TRBD1	CASSLIVGGANQPQHF	TGTGCCAGCAGCTTAATCGTAGGGGGCGCGAATCAGCCCCAGCATTTT
TRBV28	TRBJ2-2	-	-	CASSLRQSGAGELFF	TGTGCCAGCAGTTTACGACAGTCTGGGGCCGGGGAGCTGTTTTTT
TRBV7-2	TRBJ2-7	few	TRBD1	CASSPTGQSSYEQYF	TGTGCCAGCAGCCCAACGGGACAGAGCTCCTACGAGCAGTACTTC
TRBV28	TRBJ2-7	many	-	CASSPTMGGPPYEQYF	TGTGCCAGCAGCCCGACCATGGGGGGGCCACCCTACGAGCAGTACTTC
TRBV10-3	TRBJ2-2	-	-	CAAESLNTGELFF	TGTGCCGCAGAGAGCCTGAACACCGGGGAGCTGTTTTTT
TRBV18	TRBJ2-7	-	TRBD1	CASSPSRTGVSYEQYF	TGTGCCAGCTCACCCTCCCGGACAGGGGTCTCCTACGAGCAGTACTTC
TRBV7-9	TRBJ2-2	few	TRBD1	CASSPTGVKNTGELFF	TGTGCCAGCAGCCCGACAGGGGTTAAGAACACCGGGGAGCTGTTTTTT
TRBV27	TRBJ2-7	few	-	CASSWGGPSYEQYF	TGTGCCAGCAGTTGGGGGGGGCCTAGCTACGAGCAGTACTTC
TRBV6-2/TRBV6-3	TRBJ1-1	many	-	CASSIRGNTEAFF	TGTGCCAGCAGTATTAGAGGGAATACTGAAGCTTTCTTT
TRBV7-2	TRBJ2-3	-	TRBD2	CASSLVAGGGDTQYF	TGTGCCAGCAGCTTAGTAGCGGGAGGAGGGGATACGCAGTATTTT
TRBV4-3	TRBJ1-1	-	-	CASSQDSQVTGEAFF	TGCGCCAGCAGCCAAGATTCGCAGGTGACTGGTGAAGCTTTCTTT
TRBV9	TRBJ2-5	many	-	CASSVDRLQETQYF	TGTGCCAGCAGCGTAGACAGACTCCAAGAGACCCAGTACTTC
TRBV19	TRBJ1-3	-	-	CASSADTAGNTIYF	TGTGCTAGTAGTGCGGACACCGCTGGAAACACCATATATTTT
TRBV29-1	TRBJ2-4	many	-	CSVAWDAKNIQYF	TGCAGCGTTGCTTGGGATGCCAAAAACATTCAGTACTTC
TRBV5-8	TRBJ1-1	-	-	CASSFVTEAFF	TGTGCCAGCAGCTTCGTGACTGAAGCTTTCTTT
TRBV28	TRBJ2-7	many	-	CASSSVRSVEQYF	TGTGCCAGCAGCTCCGTGAGGTCGGTCGAGCAGTACTTC
TRBV6-2/TRBV6-3	TRBJ1-1	-	-	CASSSLGAEAFF	TGTGCCAGCAGTTCCCTGGGGGCTGAAGCTTTCTTT
TRBV5-6	TRBJ1-2	-	TRBD1	CASSLYQGASYGYTF	TGTGCCAGCAGCTTGTACCAGGGGGCTTCCTATGGCTACACCTTC
TRBV10-3	TRBJ2-4	few	-	CAISESAVRAKNIQYF	TGTGCCATCAGTGAGTCGGCAGTCCGAGCCAAAAACATTCAGTACTTC
TRBV5-6	TRBJ2-7	-	-	CASTSLREAYEQYF	TGTGCCAGCACCTCGCTGAGGGAGGCCTACGAGCAGTACTTC
TRBV5-6	TRBJ2-4	-	-	CASSGTLAPAIQYF	TGTGCCAGCAGCGGCACATTAGCGCCCGCCATTCAGTACTTC
TRBV11-2	TRBJ2-7	few	TRBD2	CASSSRLAGARSSYEQYF	TGTGCCAGCAGCTCTAGGCTAGCGGGTGCTCGGAGCTCCTACGAGCAGTACTTC
TRBV24-1	TRBJ1-2	many	-	CATSDDRTNYGYTF	TGTGCCACCAGTGATGACAGGACTAACTATGGCTACACCTTC
TRBV30	TRBJ1-4	-	TRBD1	CAWREDRGVREKLFF	TGTGCCTGGAGGGAGGACAGGGGCGTTAGGGAAAAACTGTTTTTT
TRBV6-2/TRBV6-3	TRBJ1-6	many	-	CASSSWAGDSPLHF	TGTGCCAGCAGTTCTTGGGCAGGGGATTCACCCCTCCACTTT
TRBV29-1	TRBJ2-2	few	TRBD1	CSAQTGGIGELFF	TGCAGCGCCCAGACAGGGGGCATCGGGGAGCTGTTTTTT
TRBV28	TRBJ2-2	-	TRBD2	CASSRTSGIKGELFF	TGTGCCAGCAGTAGGACTAGCGGGATCAAGGGGGAGCTGTTTTTT
TRBV4-3	TRBJ2-7	-	TRBD1	CASSQDGVGQIHEQYF	TGCGCCAGCAGCCAAGATGGGGTGGGACAGATACACGAGCAGTACTTC
TRBV27	TRBJ1-3	many	-	CASSLDLHTIYF	TGTGCCAGCAGTTTAGACCTGCACACCATATATTTT
TRBV19	TRBJ1-5	-	-	CASSIDLRSQPQHF	TGTGCCAGTAGTATAGATCTCCGGAGCCAGCCCCAGCATTTT
TRBV19	TRBJ1-2	-	-	CASSPSDGAYGYTF	TGTGCCAGTTCTCCTTCGGACGGAGCCTATGGCTACACCTTC
TRBV27	TRBJ1-5	many	-	CASSFRGVGLNQPQHF	TGTGCCAGCAGTTTCCGGGGGGTAGGTCTCAATCAGCCCCAGCATTTT
TRBV5-5	TRBJ2-2	-	-	CASRKAGVSVTGELFF	TGTGCCAGCCGCAAGGCCGGGGTGTCGGTCACCGGGGAGCTGTTTTTT
TRBV29-1	TRBJ2-7	-	TRBD1	CSVELQGMNEQYF	TGCAGCGTCGAATTACAGGGGATGAACGAGCAGTACTTC
TRBV7-2	TRBJ2-2	-	-	CASSLAAREELFF	TGTGCCAGCAGCTTAGCGGCTCGTGAGGAGCTGTTTTTT
TRBV6-2/TRBV6-3	TRBJ2-3	few	-	CASSPPRLQPSTDTQYF	TGTGCCAGCAGTCCCCCGCGACTGCAGCCTAGCACAGATACGCAGTATTTT
TRBV7-9	TRBJ1-2	few	-	CASSSSGGSRYTF	TGTGCCAGCAGCTCGTCTGGGGGATCACGCTACACCTTC
TRBV29-1	TRBJ2-2	-	-	CSASTGLDTGKLFF	TGCAGCGCCAGCACCGGTCTGGACACCGGGAAGCTGTTTTTT
TRBV12-3/TRBV12-4	TRBJ2-5	many	TRBD1	CASSFAPDRVETQYF	TGTGCCAGCAGTTTTGCCCCGGACAGGGTAGAGACCCAGTACTTC